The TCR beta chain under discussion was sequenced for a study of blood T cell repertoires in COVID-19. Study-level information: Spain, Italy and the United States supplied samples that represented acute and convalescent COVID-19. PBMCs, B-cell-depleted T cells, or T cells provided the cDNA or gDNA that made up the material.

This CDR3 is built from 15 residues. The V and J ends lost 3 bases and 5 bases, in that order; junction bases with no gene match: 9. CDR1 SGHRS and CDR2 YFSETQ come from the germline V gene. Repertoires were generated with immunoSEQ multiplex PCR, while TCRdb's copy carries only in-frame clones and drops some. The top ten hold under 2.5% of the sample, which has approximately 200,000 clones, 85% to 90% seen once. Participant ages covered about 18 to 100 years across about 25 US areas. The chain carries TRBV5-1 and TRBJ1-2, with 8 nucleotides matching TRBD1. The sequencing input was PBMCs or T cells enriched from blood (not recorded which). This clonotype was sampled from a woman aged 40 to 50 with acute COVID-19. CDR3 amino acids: CASSYIQGAGYGYTF. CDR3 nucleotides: TGCGCCAGCAGCTACATTCAGGGGGCCGGGTATGGCTACACCTTC.